A single sample gave rise to the 26 T cell receptor beta chains below, sequenced in a study of human versus mouse CDR3 diversity and MHC coevolution. The table came from immunoSEQ multiplex PCR; TCRdb's copy has only in-frame clones and leaves some out. The sample holds about 77,000 clones, less than 95% seen once. The sample consisted of naive CD4+ T cells from blood. Sample subset: CD45RO-negative CD62L-positive naive CD4 T cells. These receptors were collected from a person aged 30-70 years in good health.

CDR3 DNA sequence: TGTGCCAGCAGTGATGAGGGTAGCGTAGGTGAGCAGTACTTC. Amino acid sequence: CASSDEGSVGEQYF. V gene TRBV6-1 combines with J gene TRBJ2-7, with D possibly TRBD2 on 5 matching bases. Germline CDR1 MNHNS, CDR2 SASEGT. The CDR3 contains 14 residues. The V end was cut by 3 bases, the J end by 7 bases, with 16 bases between.

This clone was counted once. The chain has TRBV4-1 and TRBJ1-5, with TRBD1 matching over 8 bases. This CDR3 is 16 amino acids long. Unmatched junction bases numbered 7, after V lost 2 bases and J lost 4 bases. Germline CDR1 is MGHRA and CDR2 is YSYEKL. The CDR3 is CASSQTPGGGNQPQHF. The CDR3 nucleotides are TGCGCCAGCAGCCAAACCCCAGGGGGCGGTAATCAGCCCCAGCATTTT.

The chain has TRBV10-1 and TRBJ2-7; TRBD1 matches 7 bases. Germline-derived CDR1 and CDR2 are WNHNN and SYGVQD (reference sequence). The length of the CDR3 is 14 residues. The trim removed 6 bases at V and 4 bases at J, leaving 9 bases unmatched. CDR3: CASSGTAGGYEQYF. For the CDR3, the DNA is TGCGCCAGCAGCGGGACAGCCGGCGGATACGAGCAGTACTTC.

This clone was found once. The chain couples TRBV5-4 to TRBJ2-5; 8 bases agree with TRBD2. V lost 4 bases and J lost 5; bases outside the gene matches: 13. The CDR3 has 16 residues. Germline V CDR1 and CDR2: SGHNT, YYREEE (reference sequence). The CDR3 region is CASSGGQRGFGETQYF. The CDR3 nucleotides read TGTGCCAGCAGCGGGGGGCAGCGGGGGTTCGGGGAGACCCAGTACTTC.

This chain connects TRBV7-3 to TRBJ2-6; D is perhaps TRBD2 (6 bases). Trimming left V 5 bases short and J 2 bases short, with 31 bases between. The germline CDR1 and CDR2 sequences are SGHTA and FQGTGA. The CDR3 contains 22 residues. DNA of the CDR3: TGTGCCAGCAGCCTTAAAGGCGGGGAGCCAATCAGACAATCAACTGGGGCCAACGTCCTGACTTTC. Translated: CASSLKGGEPIRQSTGANVLTF.

The chain has TRBV18 and TRBJ2-3; 7 bases map to TRBD2. Germline loops: CDR1 KGHSH, CDR2 LQKENI. The CDR3 is made up of 15 amino acids. The J segment lost 2 bases and the V segment lost 1 base, leaving 3 bases of the junction unmatched. The CDR3 bases are TGTGCCAGCTCACCACAAAGCGGGAACACAGATACGCAGTATTTT. Amino acids: CASSPQSGNTDTQYF.

The chain has TRBV28 and TRBJ1-1, with D possibly TRBD1 on 6 matching bases. Germline CDR1 and CDR2: MDHEN and SYDVKM. V gave up 6 bases and J gave up 5 bases, with 10 bases separating them. The CDR3 is made up of 12 amino acids. The CDR3 sequence: CASRERGTEAFF. In nucleotides, the CDR3 is TGTGCCAGCAGGGAGAGGGGGACTGAAGCTTTCTTT.

The chain couples TRBV29-1 to TRBJ1-5; D might be TRBD1 (6 bases). The CDR3 loop spans 16 amino acids. V was clipped by 6 bases and J by 3 bases, with 21 bases between them. In germline, CDR1 is SQVTM, CDR2 ANQGSEA. Here the CDR3 DNA reads TGCAGCGTCGCCCCCAGGCAGGGGATAATCAATCAGCCCCAGCATTTT. This codes for CSVAPRQGIINQPQHF. Supplemented by reference TRBV29-1 and TRBJ1-5, the full variable domain reads SAVISQKPSRDICQRGTSLTIQCQVDSQVTMMFWYRQQPGQSLTLIATANQGSEATYESGFVIDKFPISRPNLTFSTLTVSNMSPEDSSIYLCSVAPRQGIINQPQHFGDGTRLSIL.

The rearrangement links TRBV11-2 to TRBJ2-6; D may be TRBD1 (5 bases). The CDR3 is 16 amino acids. Deletions cut 3 bases from V and 0 bases from J, with 9 bases between. Looked up from germline, CDR1 is SGHAT and CDR2 is FQNNGV. The CDR3 DNA follows: TGTGCCAGCAGCTTGGGTCAGGGCTCTGGGGCCAACGTCCTGACTTTC. Its protein product is CASSLGQGSGANVLTF.

The rearrangement links TRBV5-1 to TRBJ2-2, with no clear D. Germline V gene data show CDR1 as SGHRS and CDR2 as YFSETQ. The V end lost 0 bases, the J end lost 2 bases, and 8 bases lay between the germline ends. CDR3 length equals 15 residues. The CDR3 protein is CASSLGFSNTGELFF. CDR3 nucleotide sequence: TGCGCCAGCAGCTTGGGTTTTAGCAACACCGGGGAGCTGTTTTTT. Based on the CDR3 plus reference TRBV5-1 and TRBJ2-2, the full variable domain is KAGVTQTPRYLIKTRGQQVTLSCSPISGHRSVSWYQQTPGQGLQFLFEYFSETQRNKGNFPGRFSGRQFSNSRSEMNVSTLELGDSALYLCASSLGFSNTGELFFGEGSRLTVL.

J is TRBJ2-2 and V is TRBV2; D is ambiguous. The V end was cut by 8 bases, the J end by 2 bases, with 9 bases between. The CDR3 consists of 13 residues. From germline, CDR1 is SNHLY and CDR2 FYNNEI. CDR3 sequence: CASVQENTGELFF. CDR3 coding DNA: TGTGCCAGCGTTCAGGAAAACACCGGGGAGCTGTTTTTT.

Of note for this clone: The junction and the germline gene differ at one end; a read error may be behind it. V and J are TRBV19 and TRBJ2-7, with TRBD2 identical over 9 bases. Germline CDR1 reads LNHDA; CDR2 reads SQIVND (reference sequence). This CDR3 is 18 amino acids long. In DNA, the CDR3 is TGTGCCAGTAGTTTAGAGGCGACTAGCGGTCAAGGCGGATACGAGCAGTACTTC. It codes for CASSLEATSGQGGYEQYF.

The V gene is TRBV27, the J gene TRBJ2-3; D may be TRBD1 (7 bases). CDR3 size: 17 residues. Germline CDR1 MNHEY, CDR2 SMNVEV (reference sequence). V was pared by 3 bases and J by 6 bases, with 22 bases between. CDR3 in amino acids: CASSFRRDSLSLDTQYF. In nucleotides, the CDR3 is TGTGCCAGCAGTTTTAGGCGGGACAGTCTTTCTTTGGATACGCAGTATTTT.

This chain links TRBV19 with TRBJ2-7, with 8 bases lining up with TRBD1. This CDR3 has 15 amino acids. The J segment lost 1 base and the V segment lost 0 bases, leaving 2 bases of the junction unmatched. Germline V gives CDR1 LNHDA, CDR2 SQIVND (reference sequence). This chain's CDR3 is CASSIEGTGSYEQYF. The DNA for the CDR3 is TGTGCCAGTAGTATAGAGGGGACAGGTTCCTACGAGCAGTACTTC.

The V gene is TRBV6-6, the J gene TRBJ1-2, with D possibly being TRBD1 (5 bases). The CDR3 has 15 residues. Germline lookup yields CDR1 MNHNY and CDR2 SVGAGI (reference sequence). Trimming took off 2 bases at V and 4 bases at J, with 14 bases between the two ends. The CDR3 reads CASSYGAGVGYGYTF. CDR3 nucleotide sequence: TGTGCCAGCAGTTACGGGGCGGGAGTGGGCTATGGCTACACCTTC.

This clone was counted a single time. This chain connects TRBV18 to TRBJ2-1, with D perhaps matching TRBD1 (6 bases). The ends were cut back, 3 bases at V and 0 bases at J, with 21 bases in the middle. This CDR3 spans 19 amino acids. CDR1 is KGHSH, CDR2 LQKENI, per germline. The CDR3: CASSPDSTAMFPSYNEQFF. Written as DNA, the CDR3 is TGTGCCAGCTCACCGGACAGCACCGCTATGTTTCCCTCCTACAATGAGCAGTTCTTC.

CDR3 bases: TGTGCCTGGAAGCGACCAAGCACAGATACGCAGTATTTT. It codes for CAWKRPSTDTQYF. The chain is built from TRBV30 and TRBJ2-3; D gene unclear. From germline, CDR1 is GTSNPN and CDR2 SVGIG (reference sequence). CDR3 size: 13 residues. V lost 4 bases and J 0 bases, leaving 8 bases between the germline ends.

The chain couples TRBV6-5 to TRBJ2-5, with TRBD1 identical over 10 bases. The length of the CDR3 is 15 residues. The germline V gene encodes CDR1 MNHEY and CDR2 SVGAGI. The V gene end was trimmed by 6 bases and the J gene end by 5 bases; junction bases not matched to a gene: 9. Here the CDR3 DNA reads TGTGCCAGCAGCAGGACAGGGGGGGGGCGGGAGACCCAGTACTTC. It codes for CASSRTGGGRETQYF.

The chain uses TRBV5-1 and TRBJ1-4, with a weak D call TRBD1 (5 bases). CDR3 size: 15 residues. Germline V CDR1 and CDR2: SGHRS, YFSETQ. Trimming left V 2 bases short and J 0 bases short, with 8 bases between. CDR3 loop: CASSFGRATNEKLFF. CDR3 sequence (DNA): TGCGCCAGCAGCTTCGGCAGGGCAACTAATGAAAAACTGTTTTTT. Variable domain in full (rest from reference TRBV5-1 and TRBJ1-4): KAGVTQTPRYLIKTRGQQVTLSCSPISGHRSVSWYQQTPGQGLQFLFEYFSETQRNKGNFPGRFSGRQFSNSRSEMNVSTLELGDSALYLCASSFGRATNEKLFFGSGTQLSVL.

The chain joins TRBV5-6 to TRBJ1-2, with D possibly being TRBD1 (5 bases). CDR3 length: 11 amino acids. CDR1 is SGHDT and CDR2 is YYEEEE in the germline V gene. Trimming pared 3 bases from V and 8 bases from J, leaving 8 bases between. CDR3 DNA sequence: TGTGCCAGCAGCTCCGGGGGAGGCTACACCTTC. Protein: CASSSGGGYTF.

The gene calls are TRBV18 and TRBJ1-1; 11 bases line up with TRBD1. Germline V gene sequence: CDR1 KGHSH, CDR2 LQKENI. The V segment lost 3 bases and the J segment 4 bases; nucleotides outside the gene matches: 4. The length of the CDR3 is 15 residues. In nucleotides, the CDR3 is TGTGCCAGCTCACCGACCGGGACAGGGGGCACTGAAGCTTTCTTT. Its translation is CASSPTGTGGTEAFF.

Comment on this clone: At one boundary the junction diverges from the germline segment, which might be a read error. The chain recombines TRBV19 with TRBJ2-7, with 7 bases fitting TRBD2. The germline V gene has CDR1 LNHDA and CDR2 SQIVND (reference sequence). The CDR3 spans 13 residues. The CDR3 region has the DNA TGTGCCTCCCGACTAGCTCTCTCCGACGAGCAGTACTTC. Protein product: CASRLALSDEQYF.

V gene TRBV5-6 combines with J gene TRBJ2-7, with a weak D call TRBD1 (6 bases). The CDR3 contains 16 residues. Trimming stripped 4 bases from V and 3 bases from J, with 20 bases between. Germline CDR1 reads SGHDT; CDR2 reads YYEEEE. CDR3 nucleotides: TGTGCCAGCAGCCCTATACCACAGGGAAAATACTACGAGCAGTACTTC. Amino acids: CASSPIPQGKYYEQYF.

The chain has TRBV7-8 and TRBJ2-7; 8 nucleotides line up with TRBD1. Per germline, CDR1 SGHVS and CDR2 FQNEAQ. V shed 1 base, J shed 3 bases, and the junction held 5 bases outside the gene matches. This CDR3 is built from 15 residues. The CDR3 protein is CASSLDTGGLYEQYF. CDR3 bases: TGTGCCAGCAGCTTAGATACAGGGGGGCTCTACGAGCAGTACTTC.

V and J are TRBV30 and TRBJ1-1; no reliable D call. The germline V gene encodes CDR1 GTSNPN and CDR2 SVGIG (reference sequence). The V gene lost 3 bases and the J gene lost 3 bases, with 11 bases spanning the gap. This CDR3 comprises 13 residues. CDR3 sequence reads: CAWRAQQYTEAFF. Here the CDR3 DNA reads TGTGCCTGGAGGGCACAGCAGTACACTGAAGCTTTCTTT.

CDR3 coding DNA: TGTGCCTGGAGTTCGGGAAGCTCTGGGGCCAACGTCCTGACTTTC. Its translation: CAWSSGSSGANVLTF. V usage is TRBV30 and J usage is TRBJ2-6; TRBD2 might be the D (5 bases). This CDR3 has 15 residues. The V end was cut by 2 bases, the J end by 0 bases, with 8 bases between. The germline V gene has CDR1 GTSNPN and CDR2 SVGIG (reference sequence).